The 20 T cell receptor beta chains below all came from one sample that was sequenced in a study of blood T cell repertoires in COVID-19. The data were produced by immunoSEQ multiplex PCR, yet TCRdb's version contains in-frame clones alone and is incomplete. The top ten clones hold 1.9% of a sample with about 81,000 clones, 91% of them seen once. Sequencing used peripheral blood. Receptor source: a woman aged 50 to 60 in a cohort sampled during active COVID-19.

This clone was recorded a few times. The chain joins TRBV6-5 to TRBJ1-1; D gene unclear. The ends were cut back, 10 bases at V and 5 bases at J, with 20 bases in the middle. The germline V gene has CDR1 MNHEY and CDR2 SVGAGI. CDR3 length: 14 residues. The CDR3 DNA follows: TGTGCCACCTCAGAAACGGGCCGAGGGACTGAAGCTTTCTTT. Protein: CATSETGRGTEAFF.

The chain carries TRBV30 and TRBJ2-7; 8 nucleotides agree with TRBD1. The length of the CDR3 is 14 residues. From germline, CDR1 is GTSNPN and CDR2 SVGIG (reference sequence). The V gene end was trimmed by 0 bases and the J gene end by 4 bases; junction bases not matched to a gene: 5. For the CDR3, the DNA is TGTGCCTGGAGTGTGGGGACAGGAACTTACGAGCAGTACTTC. It codes for CAWSVGTGTYEQYF.

This rearrangement joins TRBV3-1 (or the pseudogene TRBV3-2) to TRBJ2-7; 7 bases agree with TRBD2. CDR3 length: 15 residues. J was trimmed by 3 bases and V by 4 bases; bases with no gene match: 9. Germline V CDR1 and CDR2: LGHDT, YNNKEL (reference sequence). CDR3 in amino acids: CASSLRLAALYEQYF. In DNA form, the CDR3 reads TGTGCCAGCAGCCTTAGGCTAGCGGCCCTCTACGAGCAGTACTTC.

V gene TRBV29-1 combines with J gene TRBJ1-2; no firm D call. This CDR3 has 12 residues. V lost 6 bases and J lost 4, with 12 bases in between. Germline V CDR1 and CDR2: SQVTM, ANQGSEA. DNA for the CDR3: TGCAGCGTCACCCTTCAGTTCTATGGCTACACCTTC. This encodes CSVTLQFYGYTF.

The genes are TRBV9 and TRBJ1-2; 8 bases match TRBD1. The CDR3 runs to 14 residues. Germline V gene data show CDR1 as SGDLS and CDR2 as YYNGEE. Unmatched junction bases numbered 9, after V lost 5 bases and J lost 6 bases. CDR3 bases: TGTGCCAGCAGAGAAACCGGGACAGGTCATGGCTACACCTTC. Protein: CASRETGTGHGYTF.

The J gene is TRBJ2-3, the V gene TRBV30; 7 positions agree with TRBD2. Germline V gene sequence: CDR1 GTSNPN, CDR2 SVGIG (reference sequence). V shed 7 bases, J shed 1 base, and the junction held 2 bases outside the gene matches. The CDR3 runs to 12 residues. CDR3 protein: CAFGGGTDTQYF. CDR3 coding DNA: TGTGCCTTTGGGGGGGGCACAGATACGCAGTATTTT. Drawing the rest from reference TRBV30 and TRBJ2-3, the complete variable domain is SQTIHQWPATLVQPVGSPLSLECTVEGTSNPNLYWYRQAAGRGLQLLFYSVGIGQISSEVPQNLSASRPQDRQFILSSKKLLLSDSGFYLCAFGGGTDTQYFGPGTRLTVL.

This sequence joins TRBV5-1 and TRBJ2-5, with 7 nucleotides matching TRBD2. The junction had 7 bases not matched to a gene; V was cut back by 4 bases and J by 4 bases. This CDR3 has 14 amino acids. In germline, CDR1 is SGHRS, CDR2 YFSETQ. The CDR3 coding sequence is TGCGCCAGCAGCCTTGTTGGGGAGGGAGAGACCCAGTACTTC. Translating gives CASSLVGEGETQYF.

V is TRBV2 and J is TRBJ2-3, with TRBD2 identical over 11 bases. V gave up 5 bases and J gave up 2 bases; unmatched junction bases: 3. The CDR3 totals 15 residues. Germline assignment: CDR1 SNHLY and CDR2 FYNNEI. The CDR3 DNA is TGTGCCAGCAGTAGACTAGCGGGGAACACAGATACGCAGTATTTT. Protein product: CASSRLAGNTDTQYF.

The chain joins TRBV19 to TRBJ1-1; 7 nucleotides match TRBD1. Germline CDR1 and CDR2: LNHDA and SQIVND (reference sequence). V shed 5 bases and J 3 bases; nucleotides not matched to a gene: 9. There are 15 residues in the CDR3. CDR3 coding DNA: TGTGCCAGTAGTCCCTGGGGCAGGGGGGACACTGAAGCTTTCTTT. Its translation is CASSPWGRGDTEAFF.

The J gene is TRBJ2-5, the V gene TRBV19; 7 bases line up with TRBD1. The germline gives CDR1 LNHDA, CDR2 SQIVND (reference sequence). Trimming cost V 8 bases and J 1 base; bases outside gene matches: 7. This CDR3 region has 14 residues. CDR3 nucleotides: TGTGCCAGTCGATACAGGGGTCTCCAAGAGACCCAGTACTTC. It is translated as CASRYRGLQETQYF.

This chain uses TRBV5-4 with TRBJ2-2, with a tentative D call TRBD1 (6 bases). CDR1 and CDR2 (germline): SGHNT, YYREEE (reference sequence). The ends were cut back, 0 bases at V and 6 bases at J, with 9 bases in the middle. The CDR3 has 14 amino acids. The CDR3 here is CASSLAGVAGELFF. In DNA form, the CDR3 reads TGTGCCAGCAGCTTGGCAGGGGTGGCCGGGGAGCTGTTTTTT.

The chain uses TRBV9 and TRBJ2-1, with D maybe TRBD1 (6 bases). Deletions cut 3 bases from V and 6 bases from J, with 19 bases between. CDR1 and CDR2 (germline): SGDLS, YYNGEE. This CDR3 has 16 amino acids. CDR3 protein: CASSAQVGQPINEQFF. Written as DNA, the CDR3 is TGTGCCAGCAGCGCCCAGGTCGGACAGCCGATCAATGAGCAGTTCTTC.

The J gene is TRBJ1-5, the V gene TRBV28, with 8 bases that match TRBD1. The germline V gene encodes CDR1 MDHEN and CDR2 SYDVKM. After removal of 9 bases from V and 4 bases from J, the junction contained 5 bases not matched to a gene. The length of the CDR3 is 13 residues. CDR3 sequence (DNA): TGTGCCAGTGGACAGGGTATTAATCAGCCCCAGCATTTT. Amino acids: CASGQGINQPQHF.

The chain joins TRBV7-9 to TRBJ1-2; 9 bases align to TRBD1. Looked up from germline, CDR1 is SEHNR and CDR2 is FQNEAQ (reference sequence). V trimming: 3 bases; J trimming: 2 bases; junction bases outside the gene matches: 1. This CDR3 is built from 14 residues. CDR3 region: CASSLGQGNYGYTF. CDR3 in DNA: TGTGCCAGCAGCTTGGGACAGGGAAACTATGGCTACACCTTC.

The J gene is TRBJ2-5, the V gene TRBV10-3, with D tentatively TRBD2 (5 bases). Germline loops: CDR1 ENHRY, CDR2 SYGVKD. Trimming removed 10 bases from V and 5 bases from J, with 20 bases in between. The CDR3 contains 14 residues. DNA of the CDR3: TGTGCCACAAAACGGGGTCCAGGCGGGGAGACCCAGTACTTC. Translation: CATKRGPGGETQYF.

This chain joins TRBV18 and TRBJ1-5, with 9 bases fitting TRBD1. J was trimmed by 2 bases and V by 0 bases; bases with no gene match: 2. The CDR3 extends over 16 amino acids. Germline loops: CDR1 KGHSH, CDR2 LQKENI. In DNA form, the CDR3 reads TGTGCCAGCTCACCACCGACAGGGGGTCGCAATCAGCCCCAGCATTTT. This translates into CASSPPTGGRNQPQHF.

This chain links TRBV19 with TRBJ1-5; 9 nucleotides line up with TRBD1. Trimming at V came to 2 bases and at J to 5 bases, leaving 4 bases not matched to a gene. The CDR3 is 15 residues long. The germline CDR1 and CDR2 sequences are LNHDA and SQIVND (reference sequence). The CDR3, as DNA: TGTGCCAGTAGTATAAGGCGGACAGGGGATCAGCCCCAGCATTTT. Translating gives CASSIRRTGDQPQHF. The full variable domain, in which reference TRBV19 and TRBJ1-5 provide the parts outside the CDR3, is DGGITQSPKYLFRKEGQNVTLSCEQNLNHDAMYWYRQDPGQGLRLIYYSQIVNDFQKGDIAEGYSVSREKKESFPLTVTSAQKNPTAFYLCASSIRRTGDQPQHFGDGTRLSIL.

The CDR3 loop reads CASSLGTSGGARETQYF. The CDR3 nucleotides are TGTGCCAGCAGCTTGGGGACTAGCGGGGGGGCTAGAGAGACCCAGTACTTC. V usage is TRBV5-4 and J usage is TRBJ2-5, with TRBD2 identical over 15 bases. Germline assignment: CDR1 SGHNT and CDR2 YYREEE (reference sequence). This CDR3 is 17 amino acids long. Trimming at V came to 0 bases and at J to 4 bases, leaving 4 bases not matched to a gene.

This clone was found once. The chain links TRBV9 to TRBJ1-2, with 7 bases lining up with TRBD1. The CDR3 sequence is 12 residues long. The trim removed 3 bases at V and 8 bases at J, leaving 4 bases unmatched. Germline V CDR1 and CDR2: SGDLS, YYNGEE. CDR3 protein: CASSGDRVGYTF. As DNA, the CDR3 is TGTGCCAGCAGCGGAGACAGGGTCGGCTACACCTTC.

The table lists this clone with a count of one. V is TRBV11-2 and J is TRBJ2-7; 8 bases fit TRBD1. With 4 bases clipped from V and 3 bases from J, the junction kept 5 bases outside the gene matches. CDR1 and CDR2 from the germline V gene are SGHAT and FQNNGV. The CDR3 totals 14 residues. The CDR3 coding sequence is TGTGCCAGCAGCTCCCAGGGGACAGGCTACGAGCAGTACTTC. Translated: CASSSQGTGYEQYF.